Listed here are 24 T cell receptor beta chains from one sample, sequenced in a study of Ad26.COV2.S vaccination and SARS-CoV-2 variants. This sample's treatment: about 20 received Ad26.COV2.S at low or high dose, single or two shots; roughly five received placebo; per-sample allocation not given. Specimen acquisition occurred on day 63 following the initial vaccine or placebo injection. Produced via immunoSEQ multiplex PCR; TCRdb's table is partial and in-frame only. The sample comprises approximately 350,000 clones, around 86% of which are singletons, and around 3.7% rests with the top ten. The material was peripheral blood, obtained in a trial of Ad26.COV2.S vaccine versus placebo. Receptors were obtained from a person between 18 and 65 years old who received the Ad26.COV2.S COVID-19 vaccine or a placebo.

This clone appeared a single time. V gene TRBV7-8 combines with J gene TRBJ1-1; 9 nucleotides agree with TRBD1. Losses at the gene ends were 1 base for V and 11 bases for J; bases not matched to a gene: 2. Germline V CDR1 and CDR2: SGHVS, FQNEAQ. This CDR3 contains 12 residues. CDR3 sequence: CASSLGDRVAFF. The CDR3 nucleotides read TGTGCCAGCAGCTTAGGGGACAGGGTCGCTTTCTTT.

The rearrangement links TRBV18 to TRBJ1-5; D remains ambiguous. Germline lookup yields CDR1 KGHSH and CDR2 LQKENI. V was clipped by 2 bases and J by 1 base, with 15 bases between them. This CDR3 contains 17 residues. The CDR3 sequence: CASSPMRVDRSNQPQHF. As DNA, the CDR3 is TGTGCCAGCTCACCAATGAGAGTGGACCGGAGCAATCAGCCCCAGCATTTT. Combining the CDR3 with reference TRBV18 and TRBJ1-5 gives the whole variable domain NAGVMQNPRHLVRRRGQEARLRCSPMKGHSHVYWYRQLPEEGLKFMVYLQKENIIDESGMPKERFSAEFPKEGPSILRIQQVVRGDSAAYFCASSPMRVDRSNQPQHFGDGTRLSIL.

This clone was detected only once. The genes are TRBV25-1 and TRBJ1-2, with a possible D match to TRBD1 (6 bases). This CDR3 is 14 amino acids long. The V end was cut by 8 bases, the J end by 4 bases, with 17 bases between. Germline V gene data show CDR1 as MGHDK and CDR2 as SYGVNS. The CDR3 spells CASLEGGVGYGYTF. The CDR3 region has the DNA TGTGCCAGCCTGGAAGGGGGGGTCGGCTATGGCTACACCTTC.

The rearrangement uses TRBV6-6 and TRBJ1-4; D is unresolved. V lost 0 bases and J 8 bases, leaving 4 bases between the germline ends. CDR1 is MNHNY, CDR2 SVGAGI, per germline (reference sequence). The CDR3 totals 12 residues. DNA for the CDR3: TGTGCCAGCAGTTACTCGACGGAAAAACTGTTTTTT. It codes for CASSYSTEKLFF.

The CDR3: CASSPTPWLAYEQYF. CDR3 sequence (DNA): TGTGCCAGCAGCCCCACCCCGTGGCTAGCCTACGAGCAGTACTTC. This chain uses TRBV7-2 with TRBJ2-7; no reliable D call. CDR1 is SGHTA and CDR2 is FQGNSA in the germline V gene. This CDR3 spans 15 amino acids. The V end was cut by 5 bases, the J end by 2 bases, with 16 bases between.

The CDR3 loop reads CASSPGGHYEQYF. Here the CDR3 DNA reads TGTGCCAGCTCACCCGGGGGCCATTACGAGCAGTACTTC. V gene TRBV18 combines with J gene TRBJ2-7; TRBD1 or TRBD2 may be the D gene (6 bases each). Trimming cost V 3 bases and J 4 bases, with 10 bases left between them. Germline V lookup: CDR1 KGHSH, CDR2 LQKENI. The CDR3 has 13 residues.

The gene calls are TRBV15 and TRBJ2-7, with D possibly TRBD1 on 5 matching bases. Germline V gene data show CDR1 as LNHNV and CDR2 as YYDKDF (reference sequence). The V gene lost 0 bases and the J gene lost 3 bases, with 12 bases spanning the gap. The CDR3 is made up of 15 amino acids. The CDR3 DNA sequence: TGTGCCACCAGCAGAGATCAGGGCCACCACTACGAGCAGTACTTC. As protein: CATSRDQGHHYEQYF.

V usage is TRBV5-1 and J usage is TRBJ2-7; 9 bases fit TRBD1. The germline V gene has CDR1 SGHRS and CDR2 YFSETQ. The CDR3 consists of 16 residues. The V and J ends lost 0 bases and 2 bases, in that order; junction bases with no gene match: 6. CDR3 coding DNA: TGCGCCAGCAGCTTGGGGGGGACAGGGCCCACCTACGAGCAGTACTTC. It is translated as CASSLGGTGPTYEQYF.

The chain combines TRBV4-1 with TRBJ2-6, with TRBD1 matching 7 bases. The CDR3 totals 18 residues. Germline CDR1 reads MGHRA; CDR2 reads YSYEKL. The junction had 9 bases not matched to a gene; V was cut back by 4 bases and J by 0 bases. The CDR3 sequence: CASSPLGAGGSGANVLTF. The CDR3 DNA reads TGCGCCAGCAGCCCCCTTGGGGCAGGGGGCTCTGGGGCCAACGTCCTGACTTTC.

This clone has just one count. The V and J genes are TRBV15 and TRBJ2-7, with no clear D. This CDR3 comprises 11 residues. Germline-derived CDR1 and CDR2 are LNHNV and YYDKDF (reference sequence). Trimming shortened V by 3 bases and J by 4 bases, and 4 bases separated the two germline ends. This CDR3 reads CATSSPYEQYF. In DNA, the CDR3 is TGTGCCACCAGCAGCCCTTACGAGCAGTACTTC.

The chain is built from TRBV4-1 and TRBJ2-7; no clear D gene. Trimming shortened V by 0 bases and J by 0 bases, and 12 bases separated the two germline ends. Per the germline V gene, CDR1 is MGHRA and CDR2 is YSYEKL. CDR3 size: 16 residues. CDR3 residues: CASSQERGMSSYEQYF. The CDR3 DNA is TGCGCCAGCAGCCAAGAACGAGGCATGAGCTCCTACGAGCAGTACTTC.

In this sample, this clone turned up once. The rearrangement links TRBV7-2 to TRBJ1-2; D unclear. The V end was cut by 0 bases, the J end by 2 bases, with 13 bases between. Germline V gene data show CDR1 as SGHTA and CDR2 as FQGNSA. This CDR3 contains 16 residues. The CDR3 region is CASSLALSRKNYGYTF. CDR3 DNA sequence: TGTGCCAGCAGCTTAGCGCTCTCCAGGAAAAACTATGGCTACACCTTC.

The gene calls are TRBV4-2 and TRBJ1-6, with 9 bases matching TRBD1. The CDR3 sequence is 17 residues long. The germline gives CDR1 LGHNA, CDR2 YNFKEQ. J lost 6 bases, V lost 3 bases, and 9 bases had no gene match. The CDR3 here is CASSQDRGQGSNSPLHF. The CDR3 coding sequence is TGTGCCAGCAGCCAGGATCGTGGACAGGGGAGTAATTCACCCCTCCACTTT.

V is TRBV11-3 and J is TRBJ2-5; no clear D gene. The CDR3 loop spans 16 amino acids. The germline V and J ends were trimmed by 4 bases and 5 bases, with 20 bases remaining between them. CDR1 SGHNT and CDR2 YENEEA come from the germline V gene. The chain's CDR3 is CASSSGPSPEMETQYF. Here the CDR3 DNA reads TGTGCCAGCAGCTCCGGACCTTCCCCTGAGATGGAGACCCAGTACTTC.

This chain connects TRBV7-2 to TRBJ2-7, with TRBD2 identical over 7 bases. CDR3 length equals 16 residues. Germline-derived CDR1 and CDR2 are SGHTA and FQGNSA. Trimming cost V 5 bases and J 2 bases; bases outside gene matches: 12. In nucleotides, the CDR3 is TGTGCCAGCAGCCCAATGGGGAGGGGCTCGACCTACGAGCAGTACTTC. Protein: CASSPMGRGSTYEQYF.

V gene TRBV6-6 combines with J gene TRBJ1-5, with D possibly matching TRBD1 (6 bases). V shed 7 bases and J shed 7 bases, with 17 bases lying between them. From germline, CDR1 is MNHNY and CDR2 SVGAGI (reference sequence). The CDR3 contains 14 residues. CDR3 DNA: TGTGCCAGCACTTGGGACACTCGGACGCAGCCCCAGCATTTT. The encoded protein is CASTWDTRTQPQHF.

The chain joins TRBV3-1 (or the pseudogene TRBV3-2) to TRBJ2-5; 12 nucleotides line up with TRBD2. Germline lookup yields CDR1 LGHDT and CDR2 YNNKEL (reference sequence). Trimming removed 0 bases from V and 9 bases from J; junction bases left unmatched: 5. This CDR3 comprises 15 residues. CDR3 in amino acids: CASSQDASGGASQYF. CDR3 coding DNA: TGTGCCAGCAGCCAAGACGCTAGCGGGGGGGCCTCCCAGTACTTC.

This clone has more than one count but fewer than ten. The chain links TRBV5-1 to TRBJ2-5; tentatively, D is TRBD2 (5 bases). Germline CDR1 is SGHRS and CDR2 is YFSETQ. With 7 bases removed from V and 2 bases from J, the gap between germline ends came to 15 bases. This CDR3 contains 14 residues. For the CDR3, the DNA is TGCGCCAGCCATTTCTCACTAGGTCAAGAGACCCAGTACTTC. Translation gives CASHFSLGQETQYF.

This clone was observed at least ten times. V gene TRBV9 combines with J gene TRBJ1-2; a possible D gene is TRBD1 (6 bases). The germline V and J ends were trimmed by 4 bases and 3 bases, with 19 bases remaining between them. Germline loops: CDR1 SGDLS, CDR2 YYNGEE. The CDR3 contains 16 residues. CDR3 DNA sequence: TGTGCCAGCAGCCCCCAGGAGGGTGGGGGGCACTATGGCTACACCTTC. It codes for CASSPQEGGGHYGYTF.

The table lists this clone with a count of one. This chain connects TRBV7-9 to TRBJ1-2; D remains ambiguous. The germline gives CDR1 SEHNR, CDR2 FQNEAQ (reference sequence). This CDR3 comprises 9 residues. The V and J ends lost 7 bases and 14 bases respectively, with 11 bases between them. CDR3 region: CASKIPGTF. DNA for the CDR3: TGTGCCAGCAAAATTCCGGGGACCTTC.

The V and J genes are TRBV11-2 and TRBJ1-1, with D perhaps TRBD1 (5 bases). The V end lost 5 bases, the J end lost 1 base, and 8 bases lay between the germline ends. CDR3 length equals 13 residues. Germline lookup yields CDR1 SGHAT and CDR2 FQNNGV. The CDR3 spells CASSPTGNTEAFF. For the CDR3, the DNA is TGTGCCAGCAGCCCTACAGGGAACACTGAAGCTTTCTTT.

The gene calls are TRBV7-2 and TRBJ1-6; the D gene is possibly TRBD1 (6 bases). This CDR3 spans 15 amino acids. Germline V CDR1 and CDR2: SGHTA, FQGNSA. V lost 8 bases and J 8 bases, leaving 19 bases between the germline ends. CDR3 sequence (DNA): TGTGCCAGCGACCAAAAGGGGGGCGAGGATTCACCCCTCCACTTT. Amino acid sequence: CASDQKGGEDSPLHF. The variable domain in full, completed from reference TRBV7-2 and TRBJ1-6, reads GAGVSQSPSNKVTEKGKDVELRCDPISGHTALYWYRQSLGQGLEFLIYFQGNSAPDKSGLPSDRFSAERTGGSVSTLTIQRTQQEDSAVYLCASDQKGGEDSPLHFGNGTRLTVT.

The V gene is TRBV19, the J gene TRBJ2-1; tentatively, D is TRBD2 (6 bases). V was shortened by 0 bases and J by 7 bases, with 16 bases between the two germline ends. Germline V gene data show CDR1 as LNHDA and CDR2 as SQIVND (reference sequence). The CDR3 consists of 16 residues. The CDR3: CASSIDTGRGMNEQFF. CDR3 nucleotides: TGTGCCAGTAGTATAGATACTGGGCGGGGTATGAATGAGCAGTTCTTC.

The rearrangement links TRBV5-1 to TRBJ2-5, with TRBD2 identical over 12 bases. The CDR3 contains 16 residues. The trim removed 1 base at V and 2 bases at J, leaving 3 bases unmatched. Germline assignment: CDR1 SGHRS and CDR2 YFSETQ. The CDR3 loop reads CASSLFTSGGQETQYF. CDR3 in DNA: TGCGCCAGCAGCTTGTTTACTAGCGGGGGGCAAGAGACCCAGTACTTC.